What follows are 11 T cell receptor beta chains derived from one specimen sequenced in a study of beta chain features in type 1 diabetes. TCRB transcripts that were expressed got sequenced, as all of the isolated RNA had been reverse transcribed. The data were produced by immunoSEQ multiplex PCR, yet TCRdb's version contains in-frame clones alone and is incomplete. This sample has hundreds of thousands of clones, with 6.5% to 10% found just once. The sequenced material came from central memory CD4+ T cells from blood. These receptors came from a woman younger than 30 in good health.

This clone was recorded a few times. This chain links TRBV19 with TRBJ1-1, with a weak D call TRBD1 (6 bases). V dropped 3 bases and J dropped 3 bases, with 11 bases sitting between them. Germline values: CDR1 LNHDA, CDR2 SQIVND (reference sequence). The CDR3 length is 14 residues. This CDR3 is CASSIPGADTEAFF. The CDR3 DNA reads TGTGCCAGTAGTATTCCGGGGGCGGACACTGAAGCTTTCTTT. Full variable domain (rest looked up from reference TRBV19 and TRBJ1-1): DGGITQSPKYLFRKEGQNVTLSCEQNLNHDAMYWYRQDPGQGLRLIYYSQIVNDFQKGDIAEGYSVSREKKESFPLTVTSAQKNPTAFYLCASSIPGADTEAFFGQGTRLTVV.

The V and J genes are TRBV7-2 and TRBJ2-7; 9 positions agree with TRBD1. The J segment lost 4 bases and the V segment lost 5 bases, leaving 12 bases of the junction unmatched. The CDR3 is 16 amino acids. The germline V gene has CDR1 SGHTA and CDR2 FQGNSA. The CDR3 here is CASSRVGDRVRYEQYF. The DNA of the CDR3 is TGTGCCAGCAGCCGCGTCGGGGACAGGGTTCGTTACGAGCAGTACTTC.

Only a few counts were recorded for this clone. V is TRBV5-1 and J is TRBJ2-5; 7 nucleotides agree with TRBD2. With V trimmed by 3 bases and J by 5 bases, 10 bases remained unmatched. The CDR3 extends over 15 amino acids. Germline CDR1 SGHRS, CDR2 YFSETQ. CDR3 coding DNA: TGCGCCAGCAGCTCGGGGCGGGGGATGAAGGAGACCCAGTACTTC. The encoded protein is CASSSGRGMKETQYF. Full variable domain (rest looked up from reference TRBV5-1 and TRBJ2-5): KAGVTQTPRYLIKTRGQQVTLSCSPISGHRSVSWYQQTPGQGLQFLFEYFSETQRNKGNFPGRFSGRQFSNSRSEMNVSTLELGDSALYLCASSSGRGMKETQYFGPGTRLLVL.

Many counts were recorded for this clone. This sequence joins TRBV10-3 and TRBJ1-2; tentatively, D is TRBD1 (6 bases). The V gene lost 4 bases and the J gene lost 1 base, with 7 bases spanning the gap. The CDR3 has 13 amino acids. Germline CDR1 is ENHRY and CDR2 is SYGVKD. The CDR3 reads CAISAQGNYGYTF. The CDR3 region has the DNA TGTGCCATCAGTGCACAGGGTAACTATGGCTACACCTTC.

The chain uses TRBV27 and TRBJ2-7; maybe TRBD2 (5 bases). Germline V gene sequence: CDR1 MNHEY, CDR2 SMNVEV (reference sequence). Trimming took off 4 bases at V and 5 bases at J, with 9 bases between the two ends. The CDR3 consists of 12 residues. In nucleotides, the CDR3 is TGTGCCAGCAGTTCGGGGAGCCACGAGCAGTACTTC. The encoded protein is CASSSGSHEQYF.

The J gene is TRBJ1-5, the V gene TRBV28, with 7 bases aligning to TRBD1. CDR3 length: 15 amino acids. Germline CDR1 reads MDHEN; CDR2 reads SYDVKM. V shed 6 bases, J shed 5 bases, and the junction held 10 bases outside the gene matches. The CDR3 bases are TGTGCCAGCAGACATCCAGGGGGACGTTATCAGCCCCAGCATTTT. Its protein product is CASRHPGGRYQPQHF.

This clone came up a few times. The chain uses TRBV10-3 and TRBJ2-3; no clear D gene. Trimming stripped 2 bases from V and 2 bases from J, with 5 bases between. This CDR3 is 13 amino acids long. Germline CDR1 ENHRY, CDR2 SYGVKD. Here the CDR3 DNA reads TGTGCCATCAGTGAGACAATCACAGATACGCAGTATTTT. Translation: CAISETITDTQYF.

To note about this clone: One end of the junction is discordant with germline, which a read error may explain. This rearrangement joins TRBV5-4 to TRBJ2-1; perhaps D is TRBD1 or TRBD2 (6 bases each). The CDR3 has 16 residues. The germline V gene has CDR1 SGHNT and CDR2 YYREEE (reference sequence). CDR3 nucleotide sequence: TGCGCCAGCAGCCAAAGGGGGGCTGGGTTAAACAATGAGCAGTTCTTC. Translated, it gives CASSQRGAGLNNEQFF.

This clone was counted only a few times. The rearrangement joins TRBV14 to TRBJ1-1; 7 nucleotides line up with TRBD1. The CDR3 sequence is 16 residues long. Germline values: CDR1 SGHDN, CDR2 FVKESK. Trimming at V came to 0 bases and at J to 2 bases, leaving 6 bases not matched to a gene. The CDR3 DNA sequence: TGTGCCAGCAGCCAAGATCTTGGGACAGTCAACACTGAAGCTTTCTTT. Its translation: CASSQDLGTVNTEAFF.

Comments on this clone: This same CDR3 is encoded by further DNA sequences in the sample. The V call is TRBV29-1, the J call TRBJ1-5; 7 bases are shared with TRBD1. This CDR3 comprises 13 residues. Germline V gives CDR1 SQVTM, CDR2 ANQGSEA. The J segment lost 4 bases and the V segment lost 4 bases, leaving 4 bases of the junction unmatched. The CDR3 nucleotides read TGCAGCGTTGTGGCAGGGGGGAATCAGCCCCAGCATTTT. This sequence encodes CSVVAGGNQPQHF.

The chain links TRBV6-5 to TRBJ2-5; TRBD1 is a possible D gene (5 bases). The CDR3 is 15 residues long. Germline V gene data show CDR1 as MNHEY and CDR2 as SVGAGI. V lost 5 bases and J lost 3, with 16 bases in between. The CDR3 DNA is TGTGCCAGCAGTAAGGGGCCGGCATATGAAGAGACCCAGTACTTC. Protein product: CASSKGPAYEETQYF.